These 5 T cell receptor beta chains were sequenced from one sample in a study of OX40 agonist ivuxolimab in advanced cancers. Using immunoSEQ multiplex PCR, the repertoire was profiled, and TCRdb retains in-frame clones only, with some absent. The sample shows about 19,000 clones, less than 85% of them seen only once. The sample here was CD4+ or CD8+ T cells sorted from blood, taken in a trial of the OX40 agonist ivuxolimab. The receptors were sampled from an adult with an advanced solid tumor such as melanoma, head and neck, liver or kidney cancer.

V and J are TRBV6-5 and TRBJ1-6; D might be TRBD1 (6 bases). V lost 5 bases and J 5 bases, leaving 10 bases between the germline ends. The CDR3 sequence is 14 residues long. CDR1 and CDR2 from the germline V gene are MNHEY and SVGAGI. The CDR3 DNA is TGTGCCAGCAGTGCAGGGGAGGATAATTCACCCCTCCACTTT. Protein product: CASSAGEDNSPLHF.

This clone came up a few times. The chain is built from TRBV9 and TRBJ2-4, with 8 bases matching TRBD1. The CDR3 has 16 residues. Germline CDR1 is SGDLS and CDR2 is YYNGEE. The V and J ends lost 3 bases and 3 bases, in that order; junction bases with no gene match: 8. CDR3: CASSGWAGTGKNIQYF. The DNA for the CDR3 is TGTGCCAGCAGCGGCTGGGCCGGGACAGGCAAAAACATTCAGTACTTC.

This chain links TRBV28 with TRBJ2-7; TRBD1 aligns across 8 bases. V was pared by 2 bases and J by 0 bases, with 3 bases of the junction left unmatched. Looked up from germline, CDR1 is MDHEN and CDR2 is SYDVKM. The CDR3 runs to 15 residues. CDR3 protein: CASSLPGQASYEQYF. CDR3 nucleotide sequence: TGTGCCAGCAGTTTACCGGGACAGGCCTCCTACGAGCAGTACTTC.

This clone was picked up one time. The chain joins TRBV2 to TRBJ1-5; 11 positions match TRBD1. The CDR3 extends over 17 amino acids. V was pared by 6 bases and J by 7 bases, with 14 bases of the junction left unmatched. In germline, CDR1 is SNHLY, CDR2 FYNNEI. The CDR3 DNA follows: TGTGCCAGCAGCGAAAGATTAGGGACAGGGGGTGGGCAGCCCCAGCATTTT. This gives the protein CASSERLGTGGGQPQHF.

This clone was seen only once. J is TRBJ2-1 and V is TRBV28, with 8 bases lining up with TRBD2. There are 14 residues in the CDR3. Trimming at V came to 5 bases and at J to 3 bases, leaving 3 bases not matched to a gene. Germline V gives CDR1 MDHEN, CDR2 SYDVKM. CDR3 region: CASSPGLVYNEQFF. The CDR3 DNA reads TGTGCCAGCAGTCCGGGACTAGTCTACAATGAGCAGTTCTTC.